Listed below are T cell receptor beta chains from one sample, sequenced in a study of blood T cell repertoires in COVID-19. TCRdb's table, derived via immunoSEQ multiplex PCR, lists solely in-frame clones and lacks some. The profile shows about 85,000 clones, under 95% of them singletons. Sequenced sample: peripheral blood. The receptors were gathered from a human donor with active COVID-19. The donor label of this sample is uncertain. Both conserved end residues are part of each CDR3. The D gene is left open where the match is weak. Size is stated for part of the rows, as once, few or many counts, or as a class when the clone is expanded.

TRBJ1-1,.,TRBD1,TRBV4-1,CASSPWGDRASEAFF,TGCGCCAGCAGCCCCTGGGGTGACAGGGCGAGTGAAGCTTTCTTT
TRBJ2-3,.,TRBD2,TRBV7-9,CASSLGGTSGTDTQYF,TGTGCCAGCAGCTTAGGAGGGACTAGCGGAACAGATACGCAGTATTTT
TRBJ1-1,few,.,TRBV20-1,CSASPFESGNTEAFF,TGCAGTGCTAGTCCTTTCGAGAGTGGGAACACTGAAGCTTTCTTT
TRBJ1-2,.,TRBD1,TRBV4-3,CASSQEPGQGHGYTF,TGCGCCAGCAGCCAGGAGCCGGGACAGGGTCATGGCTACACCTTC
TRBJ2-7,.,.,TRBV9,CASSPGGTASYEQYF,TGTGCCAGCAGCCCCGGCGGGACAGCCTCCTACGAGCAGTACTTC
TRBJ2-1,.,.,TRBV29-1,CSVVGQHYNEQFF,TGCAGCGTTGTTGGACAGCACTACAATGAGCAGTTCTTC
TRBJ1-1,.,.,TRBV28,CASSLSPTGAYTEAFF,TGTGCCAGCAGTTTATCCCCCACAGGAGCCTACACTGAAGCTTTCTTT
TRBJ2-5,.,TRBD1,TRBV5-1,CASSLGQGSETQYF,TGCGCCAGCAGTCTCGGACAGGGGAGCGAGACCCAGTACTTC
TRBJ1-1,few,.,TRBV5-1,CASMRTGVGTEAFF,TGCGCCAGTATGAGGACGGGGGTGGGGACTGAAGCTTTCTTT
TRBJ2-5,.,TRBD1,TRBV5-1,CASSLDRGRETQYF,TGCGCCAGCAGCCTGGACAGGGGGCGGGAGACCCAGTACTTC
TRBJ1-2,.,.,TRBV19,CASSPQWTTGYYGYTF,TGTGCCAGTAGTCCTCAATGGACGACAGGCTACTATGGCTACACCTTC
TRBJ1-1,.,.,TRBV18,CASSPDQGTEAFF,TGTGCCAGCTCACCAGATCAGGGGACTGAAGCTTTCTTT
TRBJ2-7,.,TRBD2,TRBV24-1,CATSDHRTSGGAYEQYF,TGTGCCACCAGTGATCACCGGACTAGCGGGGGGGCCTACGAGCAGTACTTC
TRBJ1-5,.,.,TRBV28,CASSFLGEQGQPQHF,TGTGCCAGCAGTTTCCTAGGGGAACAAGGTCAGCCCCAGCATTTT
TRBJ2-2,.,TRBD1,TRBV9,CASGTGGDTGELFF,TGTGCCAGCGGAACAGGGGGCGACACCGGGGAGCTGTTTTTT
TRBJ2-7,.,.,TRBV5-1,CASSPGTPGYEQYF,TGCGCCAGCAGCCCGGGGACTCCCGGCTACGAGCAGTACTTC
TRBJ1-2,.,.,TRBV10-2,CATSANYGYTF,TGCGCCACCTCAGCTAACTATGGCTACACCTTC
TRBJ2-7,.,.,TRBV27,CASSLAVGGEQYF,TGTGCCAGCAGTTTGGCGGTTGGTGGCGAGCAGTACTTC
TRBJ2-1,.,.,TRBV7-2,CASSPSTESSYNEQFF,TGTGCCAGCAGCCCTTCTACAGAAAGCTCCTACAATGAGCAGTTCTTC
TRBJ2-5,.,.,TRBV21-1,CASSLRGGLCEFAEETQYF,TGTGCCAGCAGCCTCCGGGGGGGGTTGTGTGAGTTTGCGGAGGAGACCCAGTACTTC
TRBJ2-7,.,.,TRBV7-2,CASSLGGDNEQYF,TGTGCCAGCAGCTTAGGGGGAGACAACGAGCAGTACTTC
TRBJ1-4,.,.,TRBV5-5,CASSFGLATNEKLFF,TGTGCCAGCAGCTTCGGGTTAGCAACTAATGAAAAACTGTTTTTT
TRBJ2-1,.,.,TRBV25-1,CASRGYEQFF,TGTGCCAGCAGGGGCTATGAGCAGTTCTTC
TRBJ2-1,.,TRBD2,TRBV7-8,CASSAWLAGSNNEQFF,TGTGCCAGCAGCGCCTGGCTAGCGGGGTCGAACAATGAGCAGTTCTTC
TRBJ2-5,few,TRBD2,TRBV9,CASSVVAGGSQETQYF,TGTGCCAGCAGCGTAGTGGCGGGGGGATCCCAAGAGACCCAGTACTTC